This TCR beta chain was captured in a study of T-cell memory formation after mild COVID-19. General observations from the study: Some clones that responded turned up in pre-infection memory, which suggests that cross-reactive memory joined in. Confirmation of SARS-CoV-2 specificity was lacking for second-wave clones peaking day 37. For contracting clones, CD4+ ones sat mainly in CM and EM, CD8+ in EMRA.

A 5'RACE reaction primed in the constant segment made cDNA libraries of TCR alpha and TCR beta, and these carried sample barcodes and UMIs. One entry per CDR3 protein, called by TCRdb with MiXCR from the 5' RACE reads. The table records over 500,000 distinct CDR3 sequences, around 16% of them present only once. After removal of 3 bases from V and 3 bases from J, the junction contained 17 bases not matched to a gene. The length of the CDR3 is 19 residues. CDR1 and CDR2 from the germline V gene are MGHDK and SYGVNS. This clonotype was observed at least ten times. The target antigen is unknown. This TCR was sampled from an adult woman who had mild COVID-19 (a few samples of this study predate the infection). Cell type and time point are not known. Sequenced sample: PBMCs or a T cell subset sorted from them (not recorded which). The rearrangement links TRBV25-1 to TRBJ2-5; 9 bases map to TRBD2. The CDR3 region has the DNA TGTGCCAGCAGTGATCCCCCCCCTCTAGGTAGCGGGAGTGAAGAGACCCAGTACTTC. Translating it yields CASSDPPPLGSGSEETQYF.